A selection of T cell receptor beta chains follows, all from one sample in a study of T cells in Graves' hyperthyroidism and ophthalmopathy. Using its own MiXCR run on the multiplex PCR reads, TCRdb lists one record per CDR3 protein. The sample lists 550,000 to 700,000 distinct CDR3 sequences, about 45% occurring once. The sequenced sample was peripheral blood or thyroid tissue (not recorded which). The origin of the receptors is an adult woman with Graves' disease, either hyperthyroidism or ophthalmopathy (not recorded which). Each CDR3 is given with its conserved first and last residue. Each record gives: V gene, J gene, D gene, CDR3 length, clone size, CDR3 protein, CDR3 DNA. The D gene is left open where the match is weak. The listing skips clone size in some rows; elsewhere it reads once, few, many or a size class.

V gene: TRBV15
J gene: TRBJ1-5
D gene: .
CDR3 length: 15
clone size: .
CDR3 protein: CATSSRQGSNQPQHF
CDR3 DNA: TGTGCCACCAGCAGCCGACAAGGTAGCAATCAGCCCCAGCATTTT

V gene: TRBV4-1
J gene: TRBJ2-7
D gene: .
CDR3 length: 15
clone size: many
CDR3 protein: CASSQGTGGSYEQYF
CDR3 DNA: TGCGCCAGCAGCCAAGGGACTGGGGGGTCCTACGAGCAGTACTTC

V gene: TRBV19
J gene: TRBJ2-7
D gene: TRBD2
CDR3 length: 15
clone size: many
CDR3 protein: CASSTRGGGIYEQYF
CDR3 DNA: TGTGCCAGTAGTACTCGCGGGGGGGGCATCTACGAGCAGTACTTC

V gene: TRBV2
J gene: TRBJ1-5
D gene: TRBD1
CDR3 length: 14
clone size: once
CDR3 protein: CASSRTTGNQPQHF
CDR3 DNA: TGTGCCAGCAGTCGGACGACAGGGAATCAGCCCCAGCATTTT

V gene: TRBV20-1
J gene: TRBJ1-1
D gene: .
CDR3 length: 14
clone size: .
CDR3 protein: CSADEDRVLAEAFF
CDR3 DNA: TGCAGTGCGGACGAGGATCGGGTATTGGCTGAAGCTTTCTTT

V gene: TRBV6-1
J gene: TRBJ2-2
D gene: TRBD2
CDR3 length: 16
clone size: many
CDR3 protein: CASSQTSGRAPGELFF
CDR3 DNA: TGTGCCAGCAGCCAGACTAGCGGGAGGGCCCCCGGGGAGCTGTTTTTT

V gene: TRBV15
J gene: TRBJ1-3
D gene: TRBD1
CDR3 length: 13
clone size: .
CDR3 protein: CATSRDQGETIYF
CDR3 DNA: TGTGCCACCAGCAGAGATCAGGGGGAGACCATATATTTT

V gene: TRBV7-9
J gene: TRBJ1-6
D gene: .
CDR3 length: 13
clone size: .
CDR3 protein: CASSPGGASPLHF
CDR3 DNA: TGTGCCAGCAGCCCGGGAGGGGCTTCACCCCTCCACTTT

V gene: TRBV10-3
J gene: TRBJ1-2
D gene: TRBD1
CDR3 length: 13
clone size: .
CDR3 protein: CAISEEGARGYTF
CDR3 DNA: TGTGCCATCAGTGAGGAGGGGGCGCGGGGCTACACCTTC

V gene: TRBV27
J gene: TRBJ1-2
D gene: .
CDR3 length: 15
clone size: many
CDR3 protein: CASSHIRGRGYGYTF
CDR3 DNA: TGTGCCAGCAGCCACATCAGGGGTAGGGGCTATGGCTACACCTTC

V gene: TRBV7-9
J gene: TRBJ2-2
D gene: .
CDR3 length: 8
clone size: many
CDR3 protein: CIGGELFF
CDR3 DNA: TGTATTGGCGGGGAGCTGTTTTTT

V gene: TRBV10-3
J gene: TRBJ1-3
D gene: TRBD1
CDR3 length: 15
clone size: .
CDR3 protein: CASKGQAFSGNTIYF
CDR3 DNA: TGTGCCAGCAAGGGACAGGCCTTCTCTGGAAACACCATATATTTT

V gene: TRBV7-9
J gene: TRBJ2-2
D gene: TRBD1
CDR3 length: 15
clone size: .
CDR3 protein: CASRHRLGQGGELFF
CDR3 DNA: TGTGCCAGCAGACACAGACTGGGACAGGGCGGGGAGCTGTTTTTT

V gene: TRBV7-8
J gene: TRBJ1-5
D gene: .
CDR3 length: 15
clone size: .
CDR3 protein: CASTLSWQSNQPQHF
CDR3 DNA: TGTGCCAGCACCCTTTCGTGGCAGTCCAATCAGCCCCAGCATTTT

V gene: TRBV7-9
J gene: TRBJ1-1
D gene: .
CDR3 length: 15
clone size: few
CDR3 protein: CASSPLRGGDTEAFF
CDR3 DNA: TGTGCCAGCAGTCCCCTTAGGGGAGGAGACACTGAAGCTTTCTTT

V gene: TRBV7-9
J gene: TRBJ1-1
D gene: .
CDR3 length: 11
clone size: .
CDR3 protein: CASSFPPEAFF
CDR3 DNA: TGTGCCAGCAGCTTCCCCCCTGAAGCTTTCTTT

V gene: TRBV28
J gene: TRBJ1-5
D gene: .
CDR3 length: 14
clone size: .
CDR3 protein: CASITGGRNQPQHF
CDR3 DNA: TGTGCCAGCATTACCGGGGGACGGAATCAGCCCCAGCATTTT

V gene: TRBV20-1
J gene: TRBJ1-2
D gene: .
CDR3 length: 13
clone size: many
CDR3 protein: CSTYDRTAYGYTF
CDR3 DNA: TGCAGTACTTACGACAGGACGGCCTATGGCTACACCTTC

V gene: TRBV12-3/TRBV12-4
J gene: TRBJ1-1
D gene: TRBD1
CDR3 length: 15
clone size: few
CDR3 protein: CAGSLVVRGKAEAFF
CDR3 DNA: TGTGCCGGCAGTTTAGTTGTCAGGGGGAAGGCTGAAGCTTTCTTT

V gene: TRBV7-9
J gene: TRBJ2-2
D gene: TRBD1
CDR3 length: 17
clone size: few
CDR3 protein: CASSRFSGGVNTGELFF
CDR3 DNA: TGTGCCAGCAGCCGTTTCTCAGGGGGTGTGAACACCGGGGAGCTGTTTTTT

V gene: TRBV29-1
J gene: TRBJ1-2
D gene: TRBD1
CDR3 length: 15
clone size: many
CDR3 protein: CSVEDSPTGRGGYTF
CDR3 DNA: TGCAGCGTTGAAGATTCTCCGACAGGGAGAGGTGGCTACACCTTC

V gene: TRBV29-1
J gene: TRBJ2-5
D gene: .
CDR3 length: 13
clone size: .
CDR3 protein: CSVEGAGEGTQYF
CDR3 DNA: TGCAGCGTTGAGGGTGCAGGCGAGGGGACCCAGTACTTC

V gene: TRBV2
J gene: TRBJ1-1
D gene: .
CDR3 length: 11
clone size: .
CDR3 protein: CASSAGARAFF
CDR3 DNA: TGTGCCAGCAGTGCGGGGGCAAGGGCTTTCTTT

V gene: TRBV5-5
J gene: TRBJ2-2
D gene: .
CDR3 length: 17
clone size: once
CDR3 protein: CASSSPLPGVNTGELFF
CDR3 DNA: TGTGCCAGCAGCTCCCCGCTGCCGGGCGTCAACACCGGGGAGCTGTTTTTT

V gene: TRBV25-1
J gene: TRBJ2-5
D gene: TRBD1
CDR3 length: 14
clone size: .
CDR3 protein: CASAPGTGKETQYF
CDR3 DNA: TGCGCCAGCGCCCCTGGGACAGGGAAAGAGACCCAGTACTTC

V gene: TRBV19
J gene: TRBJ2-7
D gene: TRBD1
CDR3 length: 12
clone size: few
CDR3 protein: CASSTTGDEQYF
CDR3 DNA: TGTGCCAGTAGTACCACAGGGGACGAGCAGTACTTC

V gene: TRBV7-2
J gene: TRBJ2-7
D gene: TRBD1
CDR3 length: 15
clone size: many
CDR3 protein: CASSFRDSSNYEQYF
CDR3 DNA: TGTGCCAGCAGCTTCCGGGACAGCTCCAACTACGAGCAGTACTTC

V gene: TRBV11-2
J gene: TRBJ1-1
D gene: .
CDR3 length: 14
clone size: many
CDR3 protein: CASSSTDKNTEAFF
CDR3 DNA: TGTGCCAGCAGCTCTACGGACAAGAACACTGAAGCTTTCTTT

V gene: TRBV18
J gene: TRBJ1-2
D gene: TRBD1
CDR3 length: 13
clone size: many
CDR3 protein: CASSPGQIYGYTF
CDR3 DNA: TGCGCCAGCAGTCCGGGACAGATCTATGGCTACACCTTC

V gene: TRBV15
J gene: TRBJ1-2
D gene: TRBD1
CDR3 length: 15
clone size: .
CDR3 protein: CANPLLTGIIYGYTF
CDR3 DNA: TGTGCCAACCCTCTCCTGACAGGGATAATCTATGGCTACACCTTC

V gene: TRBV24-1
J gene: TRBJ1-2
D gene: TRBD1
CDR3 length: 14
clone size: .
CDR3 protein: CATSDTGGLYGYTF
CDR3 DNA: TGTGCCACCAGTGATACAGGGGGTCTCTATGGCTACACCTTC

V gene: TRBV29-1
J gene: TRBJ2-6
D gene: TRBD1
CDR3 length: 14
clone size: .
CDR3 protein: CSVEAGTGVNVLTF
CDR3 DNA: TGCAGCGTTGAAGCGGGGACAGGGGTCAACGTCCTGACTTTC

V gene: TRBV28
J gene: TRBJ2-7
D gene: TRBD2
CDR3 length: 18
clone size: .
CDR3 protein: CARSTWEWGGTSGYEQYF
CDR3 DNA: TGTGCCCGCAGTACCTGGGAGTGGGGTGGGACTAGCGGCTACGAGCAGTACTTC

V gene: TRBV6-2/TRBV6-3
J gene: TRBJ1-2
D gene: .
CDR3 length: 15
clone size: many
CDR3 protein: CASTAQRVTDYGYTF
CDR3 DNA: TGTGCCAGCACCGCCCAGAGGGTCACTGACTATGGCTACACCTTC

V gene: TRBV2
J gene: TRBJ2-7
D gene: TRBD1
CDR3 length: 9
clone size: .
CDR3 protein: CASSGGTGF
CDR3 DNA: TGTGCCAGCAGTGGCGGGACAGGGTTC

V gene: TRBV2
J gene: TRBJ1-4
D gene: TRBD1
CDR3 length: 13
clone size: .
CDR3 protein: CASVGGTGEKLFF
CDR3 DNA: TGTGCCAGCGTCGGAGGGACAGGGGAAAAACTGTTTTTT